The entry below describes one T cell receptor (beta chain). This specimen belongs to a study of PD-1 blockade in classical Hodgkin lymphoma. Some clones are missing from TCRdb's copy, which holds only in-frame ones; the method was immunoSEQ multiplex PCR. In the table there are fewer than 100,000 clones, about 93% of which are singletons. This CDR3 has 17 residues. V shed 1 base and J shed 1 base, with 17 bases lying between them. Looked up from germline, CDR1 is SGHNT and CDR2 is YYREEE (reference sequence). Time point noted: cycle 4 day 1 (C4D1), after 5 to 7 weeks of nivolumab. Brentuximab vedotin exposure varied among the patients, all of whom had relapsed after autologous stem cell transplantation.

The clonotype originates from a human donor with classical Hodgkin lymphoma. Sequencing was performed on peripheral blood mononuclear cells (PBMCs), taken before the fourth cycle of nivolumab. V is TRBV5-4 and J is TRBJ2-5; D uncertain. The CDR3 loop reads CASSLQSCGESQETQYF. Here the CDR3 DNA reads TGTGCCAGCAGCTTGCAGTCCTGTGGAGAAAGCCAAGAGACCCAGTACTTC.